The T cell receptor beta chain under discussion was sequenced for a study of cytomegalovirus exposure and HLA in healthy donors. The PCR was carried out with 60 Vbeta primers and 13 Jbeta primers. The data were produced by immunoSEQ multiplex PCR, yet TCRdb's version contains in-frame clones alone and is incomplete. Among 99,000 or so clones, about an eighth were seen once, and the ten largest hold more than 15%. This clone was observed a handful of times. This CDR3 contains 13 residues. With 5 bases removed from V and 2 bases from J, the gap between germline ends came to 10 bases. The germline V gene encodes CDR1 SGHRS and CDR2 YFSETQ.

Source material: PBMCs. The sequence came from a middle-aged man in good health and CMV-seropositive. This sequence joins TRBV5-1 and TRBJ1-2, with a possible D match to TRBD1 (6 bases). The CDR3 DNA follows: TGCGCCAGCAGGTTCGGACAGAACTATGGCTACACCTTC. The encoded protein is CASRFGQNYGYTF. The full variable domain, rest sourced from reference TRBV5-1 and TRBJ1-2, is KAGVTQTPRYLIKTRGQQVTLSCSPISGHRSVSWYQQTPGQGLQFLFEYFSETQRNKGNFPGRFSGRQFSNSRSEMNVSTLELGDSALYLCASRFGQNYGYTFGSGTRLTVV.